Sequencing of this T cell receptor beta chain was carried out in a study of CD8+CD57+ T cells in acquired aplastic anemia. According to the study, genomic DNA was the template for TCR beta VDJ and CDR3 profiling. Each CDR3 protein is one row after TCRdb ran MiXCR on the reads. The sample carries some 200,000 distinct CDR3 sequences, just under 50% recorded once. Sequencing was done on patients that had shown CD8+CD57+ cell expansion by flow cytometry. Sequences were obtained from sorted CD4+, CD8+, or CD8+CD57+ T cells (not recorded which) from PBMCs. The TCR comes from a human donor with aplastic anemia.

CDR3 DNA: TGTGCCAGCAGTACTTCAGAGACCCAGTACTTC. This translates into CASSTSETQYF. This chain links TRBV12-3 or TRBV12-4 with TRBJ2-5; the D is unclear. V was cut by 5 bases and J by 4 bases, with 5 bases left in between. The length of the CDR3 is 11 residues.